Presented here are 23 T cell receptor beta chains from one specimen sequenced in a study of T cell responses to AZD1222 COVID-19 vaccine. This table comes from immunoSEQ multiplex PCR, and its TCRdb copy is limited to in-frame clones, with some not included. The data contain about 100,000 clones, approximately 90% of them singletons. This specimen was peripheral blood, taken on day 0 of AZD1222 vaccination. These receptor sequences come from an adult in good health.

A single count supports this clone. V is TRBV7-9 and J is TRBJ2-1; 8 nucleotides agree with TRBD1. Germline-derived CDR1 and CDR2 are SEHNR and FQNEAQ (reference sequence). The trim removed 2 bases at V and 8 bases at J, leaving 5 bases unmatched. There are 14 residues in the CDR3. The CDR3 bases are TGTGCCAGCAGCTTACAGGGGGCAGGAGATGAGCAGTTCTTC. Translated, it gives CASSLQGAGDEQFF.

This clone was seen a single time. The chain uses TRBV11-2 and TRBJ1-4, with a tentative D call TRBD1 (5 bases). The germline CDR1 and CDR2 sequences are SGHAT and FQNNGV. The CDR3 contains 19 residues. Trimming cost V 5 bases and J 0 bases, with 22 bases left between them. This chain's CDR3 is CASSQIRRGRRTTNEKLFF. CDR3 nucleotides: TGTGCCAGCAGCCAGATCCGACGGGGCAGAAGAACAACTAATGAAAAACTGTTTTTT.

The chain is built from TRBV4-1 and TRBJ1-1; D call uncertain. The germline V and J ends were trimmed by 0 bases and 3 bases, with 11 bases remaining between them. Germline CDR1 is MGHRA and CDR2 is YSYEKL. The length of the CDR3 is 15 residues. For the CDR3, the DNA is TGCGCCAGCAGCCAAGATTTGGGGATGTACACTGAAGCTTTCTTT. Translation gives CASSQDLGMYTEAFF.

The chain has TRBV19 and TRBJ2-2; 10 bases line up with TRBD1. CDR3 length: 17 residues. The germline gives CDR1 LNHDA, CDR2 SQIVND (reference sequence). The CDR3 loop is CATLTSRDRGNTGELFF. The CDR3, as DNA: TGTGCGACGCTCACATCAAGGGACAGGGGGAACACCGGGGAGCTGTTTTTT.

The rearrangement uses TRBV12-3 or TRBV12-4 and TRBJ1-2; D remains unclear. The V end lost 6 bases, the J end lost 1 base, and 6 bases lay between the germline ends. The CDR3 totals 12 residues. The chain's CDR3 is CASSVNNYGYTF. As DNA, the CDR3 is TGTGCCAGCAGCGTCAATAACTATGGCTACACCTTC.

The genes are TRBV28 and TRBJ1-5; perhaps TRBD1 as D (5 bases). Germline CDR1 and CDR2: MDHEN and SYDVKM. The CDR3 runs 14 residues. V dropped 10 bases and J dropped 0 bases, with 13 bases sitting between them. This CDR3 reads CATRTDNSNQPQHF. In DNA form, the CDR3 reads TGTGCCACCAGGACGGACAATAGCAATCAGCCCCAGCATTTT.

The V call is TRBV11-1, the J call TRBJ2-7; TRBD2 is a possible D gene (6 bases). CDR1 and CDR2 from the germline V gene are SGHAT and FQDESV (reference sequence). V dropped 1 base and J dropped 4 bases, with 14 bases sitting between them. This CDR3 is built from 15 residues. CDR3: CASSLGGTLGYEQYF. In nucleotides, the CDR3 is TGTGCCAGCAGCTTAGGCGGGACCCTAGGGTACGAGCAGTACTTC. Looking up the rest from reference TRBV11-1 and TRBJ2-7 gives the full variable domain: EAEVAQSPRYKITEKSQAVAFWCDPISGHATLYWYRQILGQGPELLVQFQDESVVDDSQLPKDRFSAERLKGVDSTLKIQPAELGDSAMYLCASSLGGTLGYEQYFGPGTRLTVT.

The V call is TRBV6-2 or TRBV6-3, the J call TRBJ1-1; TRBD1 matches 9 bases. The CDR3 length is 18 residues. Trimming took 5 bases from V and 3 from J; bases not matched to a gene: 16. CDR1 and CDR2 (germline): MNHEY, SVGEGT. This CDR3 is CASSRKSTGGGSDTEAFF. The CDR3 bases are TGTGCCAGCAGTCGCAAATCGACAGGGGGGGGATCGGACACTGAAGCTTTCTTT.

The CDR3 region has the DNA TGTGCCAGCACACAGGCTATATTGATTGCTGAAGCTTTCTTT. This encodes CASTQAILIAEAFF. The chain links TRBV5-5 to TRBJ1-1; D is possibly TRBD1 (5 bases). CDR1 and CDR2 from the germline V gene are SGHKS and YYEKEE (reference sequence). The CDR3 consists of 14 residues. Trimming cost V 6 bases and J 6 bases, with 18 bases left between them.

This rearrangement joins TRBV7-2 to TRBJ1-5; D is perhaps TRBD1 (5 bases). The V gene's germline CDR1 is SGHTA and CDR2 FQGNSA. V was clipped by 4 bases and J by 11 bases, with 15 bases between them. The CDR3 length is 13 residues. The CDR3 DNA is TGTGCCAGCAGCTCCCCGGGGACCAGGGCCCAGCATTTT. Protein sequence: CASSSPGTRAQHF.

This rearrangement joins TRBV5-4 to TRBJ2-2; 9 nucleotides agree with TRBD2. There are 16 residues in the CDR3. Germline trimming cut 4 bases from V and 4 bases from J; bases unmatched to any gene: 8. Per germline, CDR1 SGHNT and CDR2 YYREEE (reference sequence). The CDR3 here is CASSVIRREGTGELFF. CDR3 nucleotide sequence: TGTGCCAGCAGCGTTATAAGGCGGGAGGGCACCGGGGAGCTGTTTTTT.

The chain couples TRBV4-3 to TRBJ1-4; 9 bases are a match to TRBD1. The junction had 3 bases not matched to a gene; V was cut back by 0 bases and J by 7 bases. CDR3 size: 15 residues. Looked up from germline, CDR1 is LGHNA and CDR2 is YSLEER. The CDR3 DNA reads TGCGCCAGCAGCCAAGATAGGGGACAGGGTGAAAAACTGTTTTTT. Its protein is CASSQDRGQGEKLFF.

The chain links TRBV18 to TRBJ1-3; TRBD1 matches at 8 bases. The CDR3 runs to 16 residues. Trimming cost V 3 bases and J 2 bases; bases outside gene matches: 6. Germline V lookup: CDR1 KGHSH, CDR2 LQKENI. The CDR3: CASSPADRETGNTIYF. CDR3 nucleotide sequence: TGTGCCAGCTCACCCGCGGACAGGGAGACTGGAAACACCATATATTTT.

This clone appeared once. The genes are TRBV19 and TRBJ1-5; D is unresolved. The CDR3 has 13 residues. V was trimmed by 5 bases and J by 5 bases, leaving 10 bases between them. CDR1 LNHDA and CDR2 SQIVND come from the germline V gene (reference sequence). The CDR3 DNA is TGTGCCAGTAGTGGAGGGCTACATCAGCCCCAGCATTTT. Encoded protein: CASSGGLHQPQHF.

The rearrangement uses TRBV7-9 and TRBJ1-4, with no clear D. Germline lookup yields CDR1 SEHNR and CDR2 FQNEAQ (reference sequence). CDR3 length: 16 amino acids. Deletions cut 5 bases from V and 3 bases from J, with 16 bases between. The CDR3 protein is CASSGTLGTPNEKLFF. The CDR3 DNA reads as TGTGCCAGCAGCGGTACCCTGGGCACTCCTAATGAAAAACTGTTTTTT.

This clone is classed as medium-sized. This chain connects TRBV19 to TRBJ1-1; D is uncertain. The CDR3 runs 13 residues. Germline loops: CDR1 LNHDA, CDR2 SQIVND (reference sequence). V lost 3 bases to trimming and J lost 1 base, with 6 bases between them. In nucleotides, the CDR3 is TGTGCCAGTAGTATGGGCAGGAACACTGAAGCTTTCTTT. It translates to CASSMGRNTEAFF.

This chain uses TRBV24-1 with TRBJ2-2, with TRBD2 matching 7 bases. Germline lookup yields CDR1 KGHDR and CDR2 SFDVKD. The CDR3 consists of 14 residues. With 4 bases clipped from V and 4 bases from J, the junction kept 2 bases outside the gene matches. CDR3 sequence: CATSDTSVTGELFF. The CDR3 DNA reads as TGTGCCACCAGTGACACTAGCGTCACCGGGGAGCTGTTTTTT.

The V call is TRBV5-6, the J call TRBJ2-7; 7 bases are shared with TRBD2. Germline assignment: CDR1 SGHDT and CDR2 YYEEEE. Trimming cost V 2 bases and J 6 bases; bases outside gene matches: 11. This CDR3 is built from 15 residues. CDR3 residues: CASSFGTTLGGEQYF. The CDR3 DNA is TGTGCCAGCAGCTTCGGGACTACCCTGGGTGGCGAGCAGTACTTC.

V is TRBV7-2 and J is TRBJ1-3; a weak D match, TRBD1 (6 bases). The CDR3 loop spans 15 amino acids. Germline V gene data show CDR1 as SGHTA and CDR2 as FQGNSA. The germline V and J ends were trimmed by 5 bases and 2 bases, with 13 bases remaining between them. CDR3 sequence reads: CASSRSAGAGNTIYF. The DNA of the CDR3 is TGTGCCAGCAGCCGTTCAGCAGGGGCTGGAAACACCATATATTTT.

The CDR3 DNA follows: TGTGCCAGCCGGGACAGGGGTGGGCGGGCGGACAATGAGCAGTTCTTC. Its translation: CASRDRGGRADNEQFF. The genes are TRBV19 and TRBJ2-1; TRBD1 agrees at 10 bases. The length of the CDR3 is 16 residues. With V trimmed by 9 bases and J by 5 bases, 13 bases remained unmatched. Germline loops: CDR1 LNHDA, CDR2 SQIVND (reference sequence).

The chain links TRBV30 to TRBJ1-4; weak D call: TRBD1 (6 bases). Trimming took off 3 bases at V and 8 bases at J, with 19 bases between the two ends. Germline V gene sequence: CDR1 GTSNPN, CDR2 SVGIG (reference sequence). The CDR3 extends over 15 amino acids. The CDR3 coding sequence is TGTGCCTGGAGCGCCCTGGCAGGGGCAGGCGAAAAACTGTTTTTT. Protein product: CAWSALAGAGEKLFF.

This clone turned up a few times. The chain is built from TRBV12-3 or TRBV12-4 and TRBJ1-2; perhaps TRBD1 as D (6 bases). The CDR3 consists of 13 residues. Trimming removed 7 bases at V and 4 bases at J, with 13 bases between. The CDR3 DNA follows: TGTGCCAGCAATTTCAGGGGAGGCTATGGCTACACCTTC. It codes for CASNFRGGYGYTF.

This clone appeared a single time. The chain has TRBV27 and TRBJ1-2, with unresolved D. The CDR3 runs 13 residues. V dropped 2 bases and J dropped 8 bases, with 12 bases sitting between them. Germline CDR1 is MNHEY and CDR2 is SMNVEV (reference sequence). The CDR3 DNA follows: TGTGCCAGCAGTTTACCGGGATCGGGGGGCTACACCTTC. Amino acid sequence: CASSLPGSGGYTF.